This T cell receptor (beta chain) was identified during a study of blood T cell repertoires in COVID-19. Study at large: The United States, Italy and Spain were the sources of the acute and convalescent COVID-19 samples.

The Seattle patients joined while their infection was active and were tracked longitudinally afterward. The V and J ends lost 0 bases and 1 base, in that order; junction bases with no gene match: 2. The germline gives CDR1 SGHTA, CDR2 FQGTGA. The CDR3 runs to 15 residues. In the original analysis: Estimation of nucleated cell counts was performed using reference gene primer amplification. Some clones are missing from TCRdb's copy, which holds only in-frame ones; the method was immunoSEQ multiplex PCR. That table is the source of V, J and clone size, and D and trimming were worked out from the DNA. The table records just over 250,000 clones, 75% to 90% of them present only once.

Material: peripheral blood. The TCR comes from a woman aged 70 to 79 with COVID-19, enrolled during active disease. The genes are TRBV7-3 and TRBJ2-7; TRBD2 matches at 8 bases. The CDR3 loop reads CASSLTSGKSYEQYF. The DNA for the CDR3 is TGTGCCAGCAGCTTAACTAGCGGGAAGTCCTACGAGCAGTACTTC.